Listed below are T cell receptor beta chains from one sample, sequenced in a study of blood T cell repertoires in COVID-19. The table came from immunoSEQ multiplex PCR; TCRdb's copy has only in-frame clones and leaves some out. The data contain over 300,000 clones, roughly 85% of them singletons. The sequencing sample was made of PBMCs or T cells enriched from blood (not recorded which). The receptors were sampled from a man aged 30 to 45 who had recovered from COVID-19. The CDR3 runs from the conserved cysteine through the conserved F or W. The order of the fields is J gene, D gene, V gene, CDR3 protein, CDR3 DNA. A D gene is named only where the DNA matches it firmly.

J: TRBJ2-7; D: -; V: TRBV30; CDR3: CAWSVGGSSYEQYF; DNA: TGTGCCTGGAGTGTAGGTGGGAGCTCCTACGAGCAGTACTTC
J: TRBJ1-2; D: -; V: TRBV2; CDR3: CASSEQGNYGYTF; DNA: TGTGCCAGCAGTGAACAGGGGAACTATGGCTACACCTTC
J: TRBJ1-5; D: TRBD1; V: TRBV19; CDR3: CASSPPGQGFFQPQHF; DNA: TGTGCCAGTAGTCCACCGGGACAGGGGTTTTTTCAGCCCCAGCATTTT
J: TRBJ1-2; D: -; V: TRBV9; CDR3: CASSVVFRVALPHYGYTF; DNA: TGTGCCAGCAGCGTAGTATTCAGGGTTGCATTGCCCCACTATGGCTACACCTTC
J: TRBJ2-3; D: -; V: TRBV7-2; CDR3: CASSLRQTSTDTQYF; DNA: TGTGCCAGCAGCTTACGGCAGACTAGCACAGATACGCAGTATTTT
J: TRBJ2-2; D: TRBD1; V: TRBV2; CDR3: CASNNRGTGELFF; DNA: TGTGCCAGCAATAACAGGGGGACCGGGGAGCTGTTTTTT
J: TRBJ1-2; D: TRBD1; V: TRBV19; CDR3: CASSIVSGQGKNYGYTF; DNA: TGTGCCAGTAGTATAGTTTCCGGACAGGGTAAAAACTATGGCTACACCTTC
J: TRBJ2-1; D: -; V: TRBV12-3/TRBV12-4; CDR3: CASSRVHEQFF; DNA: TGTGCCAGCAGCCGCGTGCATGAGCAGTTCTTC
J: TRBJ1-5; D: TRBD1; V: TRBV27; CDR3: CASSRTGGLWSNQPQHF; DNA: TGTGCCAGCAGTCGGACAGGGGGGCTTTGGAGCAATCAGCCCCAGCATTTT
J: TRBJ2-2; D: TRBD1; V: TRBV12-5; CDR3: CASGLPRYRTGVAGELFF; DNA: TGTGCTAGTGGTTTGCCAAGGTATCGGACAGGGGTTGCCGGGGAGCTGTTTTTT
J: TRBJ2-1; D: -; V: TRBV27; CDR3: CASSSTGRWFF; DNA: TGTGCCAGCAGTTCGACAGGGAGGTGGTTCTTC
J: TRBJ1-3; D: -; V: TRBV7-3; CDR3: CASSFRLNSGNTIYF; DNA: TGTGCCAGCAGCTTTCGACTCAACTCTGGAAACACCATATATTTT
J: TRBJ1-2; D: TRBD1; V: TRBV9; CDR3: CASSGRDRGEYGYTF; DNA: TGTGCCAGCAGCGGCCGGGACAGGGGTGAATATGGCTACACCTTC
J: TRBJ1-2; D: -; V: TRBV9; CDR3: CASSPRGRFGDGYTF; DNA: TGTGCCAGCAGTCCTCGGGGTCGCTTTGGTGATGGCTACACCTTC
J: TRBJ1-1; D: -; V: TRBV5-1; CDR3: CASASLGLPTEAFF; DNA: TGCGCCAGCGCCTCATTGGGGCTTCCGACTGAAGCTTTCTTT
J: TRBJ2-5; D: -; V: TRBV9; CDR3: CASSGGDFETQYF; DNA: TGTGCCAGCAGCGGGGGCGACTTTGAGACCCAGTACTTC
J: TRBJ2-3; D: TRBD2; V: TRBV9; CDR3: CASSVARTPGLAGNTDTQYF; DNA: TGTGCCAGCAGCGTAGCGCGAACGCCGGGACTAGCGGGGAACACAGATACGCAGTATTTT
J: TRBJ1-5; D: TRBD1; V: TRBV4-2; CDR3: CASSPLQGADQPQHF; DNA: TGTGCCAGCAGCCCCTTACAGGGGGCGGATCAGCCCCAGCATTTT
J: TRBJ2-7; D: TRBD1; V: TRBV11-3; CDR3: CASSTGTGAYYEQYF; DNA: TGTGCCAGCAGCACCGGGACAGGGGCCTACTACGAGCAGTACTTC
J: TRBJ1-2; D: -; V: TRBV15; CDR3: CATSRGSGAYGYTF; DNA: TGTGCCACCAGCAGAGGGTCGGGAGCCTATGGCTACACCTTC
J: TRBJ2-1; D: TRBD1; V: TRBV9; CDR3: CASSLTGTASYNEQFF; DNA: TGTGCCAGCAGCCTCACCGGGACAGCCTCCTACAATGAGCAGTTCTTC